This T cell receptor beta chain was sequenced for a study of patients and donors after allogeneic stem cell transplantation (TCRdb year 2020). This clonotype was found a few times. Its recognized antigen is unknown. Per-nucleotide qualities are absent, and no much larger clonotype sits a single base away. Looking up the germline V gene (reference sequence) yields CDR1 SEHNR and CDR2 FQNEAQ. V is cut by 3 bases and J by 5 bases, and the space between the germline ends is 7 bases. Counted from cysteine to phenylalanine, this CDR3 has 12 amino acids. The only DNA kept is the CDR3, 36 bases in frame from the first base. Library generation was performed with RT-PCR. The listed sequencing device is NextSeq 550. TCRdb cleaned the public reads at Q25 with fastp, built clones with MiXCR and kept in-frame beta chains. Each record represents a unique CDR3 protein, reported with the most common genes and DNA among its rows. Counted in this sample were 150,000 to 200,000 distinct CDR3 sequences; 30% of them appeared once. Of the sample, about 3.3% falls within the top ten clones.

The receptor was isolated from a human donor who was either an allogeneic HSCT recipient or a stem cell or donor lymphocyte infusion donor (not recorded which). It is not recorded whose cells these are; they may come from a transplant donor. Sequencing was performed on blood, either unsorted or a sorted T cell fraction (not recorded which). The chain is assembled from TRBV7-9 and TRBJ2-5; the D segment could be TRBD1, given 6 matching bases. The sequence in DNA is TGTGCCAGCAGCTTCCAGGGGGAGACCCAGTACTTC. It translates to CASSFQGETQYF.